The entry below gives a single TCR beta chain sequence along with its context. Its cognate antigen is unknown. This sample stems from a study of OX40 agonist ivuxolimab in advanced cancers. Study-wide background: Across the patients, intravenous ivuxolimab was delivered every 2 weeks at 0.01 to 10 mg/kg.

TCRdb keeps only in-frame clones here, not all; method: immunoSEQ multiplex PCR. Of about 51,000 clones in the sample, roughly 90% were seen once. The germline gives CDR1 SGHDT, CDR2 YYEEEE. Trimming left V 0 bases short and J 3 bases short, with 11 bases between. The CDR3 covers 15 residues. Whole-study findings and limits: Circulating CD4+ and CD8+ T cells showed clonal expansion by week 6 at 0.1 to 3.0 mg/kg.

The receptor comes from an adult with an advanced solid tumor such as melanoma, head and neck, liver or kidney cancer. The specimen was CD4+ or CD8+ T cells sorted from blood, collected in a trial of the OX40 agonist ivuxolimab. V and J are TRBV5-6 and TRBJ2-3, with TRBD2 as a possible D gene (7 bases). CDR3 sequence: CASSLAGGLTDTQYF. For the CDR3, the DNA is TGTGCCAGCAGCTTGGCCGGGGGGCTTACAGATACGCAGTATTTT. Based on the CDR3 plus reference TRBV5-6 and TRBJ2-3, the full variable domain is DAGVTQSPTHLIKTRGQQVTLRCSPKSGHDTVSWYQQALGQGPQFIFQYYEEEERQRGNFPDRFSGHQFPNYSSELNVNALLLGDSALYLCASSLAGGLTDTQYFGPGTRLTVL.